Below are 2 T cell receptor beta chains sequenced from a single sample in a study of early T cells in non-severe SARS-CoV-2 infection. Each CDR3 protein is one row after TCRdb ran MiXCR on the 5' RACE reads. The sample carries approximately 90,000 distinct CDR3 sequences, more than 10% recorded once. The sequences come from whole blood, collected at baseline. These receptors originate from an adult who was a healthcare worker with PCR-confirmed SARS-CoV-2 infection or an uninfected control (not recorded which).

Ten or more counts support this clonotype. The V gene is TRBV25-1, the J gene TRBJ2-7; 10 nucleotides agree with TRBD2. CDR1 MGHDK and CDR2 SYGVNS come from the germline V gene. V lost 3 bases and J lost 1; bases outside the gene matches: 3. The CDR3 sequence is 15 residues long. CDR3 bases: TGTGCCAGCAGTGACTCGGGACTAGCGTCCTACGAGCAGTACTTC. Translating gives CASSDSGLASYEQYF.

The rearrangement links TRBV7-9 to TRBJ1-4, with unresolved D. This CDR3 contains 14 residues. The V end was cut by 2 bases, the J end by 8 bases, with 12 bases between. Germline V gene lookup returns CDR1 SEHNR and CDR2 FQNEAQ (reference sequence). DNA of the CDR3: TGTGCCAGCAGCTTAAGGCTCGATGAGGAAAAACTGTTTTTT. Translating it yields CASSLRLDEEKLFF.